Shown below are 23 T cell receptor beta chains from a single sample sequenced in a study of Ad26.COV2.S vaccination and SARS-CoV-2 variants. This table comes from immunoSEQ multiplex PCR, and its TCRdb copy is limited to in-frame clones, with some not included. The profile shows under 550,000 clones, 88% of them singletons. The treatment: around 19 received Ad26.COV2.S at low or high dose, single or two shots; about five received placebo; per-sample allocation not given. Samples were taken on day 63 after the first vaccine or placebo injection. The sample consisted of peripheral blood, taken in a trial of Ad26.COV2.S vaccine versus placebo. The receptors come from a person aged 18 to 59 who received the Ad26.COV2.S COVID-19 vaccine or a placebo.

The CDR3 bases are TGTGCCAGCTCACCCCGCGGGGTCGACAGTGGCACTGAAGCTTTCTTT. Translation: CASSPRGVDSGTEAFF. This chain uses TRBV18 with TRBJ1-1; tentative D call: TRBD1 (5 bases). CDR1 KGHSH and CDR2 LQKENI come from the germline V gene. Trimming took 3 bases from V and 4 from J, leaving 18 bases between them. This CDR3 comprises 16 residues.

The gene calls are TRBV19 and TRBJ2-3, with 11 positions matching TRBD2. CDR1 is LNHDA, CDR2 SQIVND, per germline (reference sequence). The CDR3 loop spans 16 amino acids. V was pared by 5 bases and J by 0 bases, with 4 bases of the junction left unmatched. The CDR3 DNA is TGTGCCAGTAGTGCCCTAGCGGGGGGTAGCACAGATACGCAGTATTTT. As protein: CASSALAGGSTDTQYF.

The chain is built from TRBV24-1 and TRBJ1-2; the D gene is possibly TRBD1 (6 bases). CDR3 length: 14 amino acids. Germline values: CDR1 KGHDR, CDR2 SFDVKD. The V and J ends lost 4 bases and 6 bases respectively, with 14 bases between them. In DNA, the CDR3 is TGTGCCACCAGTGACACGAACAGGGCCCATGGCTACACCTTC. Translation gives CATSDTNRAHGYTF.

A few counts support this clone. V usage is TRBV27 and J usage is TRBJ1-5; tentatively, D is TRBD1 (6 bases). Germline V CDR1 and CDR2: MNHEY, SMNVEV (reference sequence). V gave up 5 bases and J gave up 9 bases, with 17 bases separating them. The length of the CDR3 is 14 residues. CDR3 region: CASSGIGGRRPQHF. As DNA, the CDR3 is TGTGCCAGCAGTGGTATCGGGGGCCGACGGCCCCAGCATTTT.

The rearrangement links TRBV3-1 (or the pseudogene TRBV3-2) to TRBJ1-3; no definite D call. The V gene lost 4 bases and the J gene lost 0 bases, with 4 bases spanning the gap. The CDR3 covers 13 residues. Germline V gives CDR1 LGHDT, CDR2 YNNKEL (reference sequence). CDR3 amino acids: CASSPVSGNTIYF. CDR3 DNA sequence: TGTGCCAGCAGCCCGGTCTCTGGAAACACCATATATTTT.

The chain employs TRBV7-2 and TRBJ1-4; D gene ambiguous. The V and J ends lost 7 bases and 4 bases respectively, with 10 bases between them. The CDR3 is 13 residues long. In germline, CDR1 is SGHTA, CDR2 FQGNSA. The CDR3 here is CASTRAGNEKLFF. CDR3 nucleotides: TGTGCCAGCACGAGGGCCGGTAATGAAAAACTGTTTTTT. The whole variable domain, remainder taken from reference TRBV7-2 and TRBJ1-4, is GAGVSQSPSNKVTEKGKDVELRCDPISGHTALYWYRQSLGQGLEFLIYFQGNSAPDKSGLPSDRFSAERTGGSVSTLTIQRTQQEDSAVYLCASTRAGNEKLFFGSGTQLSVL.

CDR3 in amino acids: CASSRRGEVGNTEAFF. In DNA form, the CDR3 reads TGTGCCAGCAGTCGGAGGGGGGAGGTTGGGAACACTGAAGCTTTCTTT. This sequence joins TRBV28 and TRBJ1-1; possible D gene TRBD1, 6 bases. This CDR3 is built from 16 residues. V was trimmed by 5 bases and J by 1 base, leaving 17 bases between them. Germline loops: CDR1 MDHEN, CDR2 SYDVKM.

The chain combines TRBV7-8 with TRBJ1-3; the D is unclear. The CDR3 runs to 18 residues. Trimming left V 2 bases short and J 0 bases short, with 17 bases between. CDR1 is SGHVS, CDR2 FQNEAQ, per germline. The DNA for the CDR3 is TGTGCCAGCAGCTTATTCGGGCCGCGGGCGAGCTCTGGAAACACCATATATTTT. Amino acids: CASSLFGPRASSGNTIYF. Based on the CDR3 plus reference TRBV7-8 and TRBJ1-3, the full variable domain is GAGVSQSPRYKVAKRGQDVALRCDPISGHVSLFWYQQALGQGPEFLTYFQNEAQLDKSGLPSDRFFAERPEGSVSTLKIQRTQQEDSAVYLCASSLFGPRASSGNTIYFGEGSWLTVV.

With regard to this clone: Other DNA sequences from this sample encode an identical CDR3 as well. The chain joins TRBV5-1 to TRBJ1-6, with 9 bases matching TRBD1. The junction had 6 bases not matched to a gene; V was cut back by 4 bases and J by 7 bases. This CDR3 region has 15 residues. Germline V gene data show CDR1 as SGHRS and CDR2 as YFSETQ. CDR3 residues: CASSLEGQGNSPLHF. CDR3 nucleotides: TGCGCCAGCAGCCTAGAAGGACAGGGGAATTCACCCCTCCACTTT.

The chain uses TRBV10-3 and TRBJ2-7; 9 nucleotides line up with TRBD2. V dropped 3 bases and J dropped 2; count of bases not matched to a gene: 11. The CDR3 is 17 amino acids. Germline V gene lookup returns CDR1 ENHRY and CDR2 SYGVKD. The CDR3 is CAISDTGSSGITYEQYF. The CDR3 DNA reads as TGTGCCATCAGTGATACGGGATCTAGCGGGATTACCTACGAGCAGTACTTC.

This clone was observed a single time. This chain joins TRBV9 and TRBJ2-4; 9 bases match TRBD1. V lost 0 bases and J lost 4; bases outside the gene matches: 8. The CDR3 covers 17 residues. Germline-derived CDR1 and CDR2 are SGDLS and YYNGEE. The CDR3 nucleotides read TGTGCCAGCAGCGTAGCAACAGGGGGCGCGTCAAAAAACATTCAGTACTTC. It encodes CASSVATGGASKNIQYF.

This chain joins TRBV7-9 and TRBJ1-5; tentative D call: TRBD1 (6 bases). CDR1 is SEHNR, CDR2 FQNEAQ, per germline (reference sequence). The CDR3 has 16 amino acids. With 2 bases removed from V and 3 bases from J, the gap between germline ends came to 14 bases. The CDR3 reads CASSLFTGTDNQPQHF. CDR3 DNA sequence: TGTGCCAGCAGCTTATTTACAGGGACGGACAATCAGCCCCAGCATTTT.

The chain links TRBV7-3 to TRBJ2-3; possible D gene TRBD2, 6 bases. The CDR3 extends over 16 amino acids. V shed 5 bases and J shed 5 bases, with 20 bases lying between them. From germline, CDR1 is SGHTA and CDR2 FQGTGA. CDR3 in DNA: TGTGCCAGCAGCCTTACCCCCCGCGGAGGGGTAGATACGCAGTATTTT. Translation: CASSLTPRGGVDTQYF.

This clone was found a few times. The V gene is TRBV10-3, the J gene TRBJ1-2; D might be TRBD1 (6 bases). This CDR3 region has 12 residues. CDR1 and CDR2 (germline): ENHRY, SYGVKD. V was pared by 7 bases and J by 7 bases, with 13 bases between. The CDR3 DNA reads TGTGCCATCACCGAGAGGGGGTTTGGCTACACCTTC. Translation gives CAITERGFGYTF.

This rearrangement joins TRBV5-1 to TRBJ2-6, with D tentatively TRBD1 (7 bases). The germline CDR1 and CDR2 sequences are SGHRS and YFSETQ. CDR3 size: 16 residues. With 0 bases removed from V and 2 bases from J, the gap between germline ends came to 9 bases. The CDR3 sequence: CASSLGRGAGANVLTF. The CDR3 DNA is TGCGCCAGCAGCTTGGGCAGGGGGGCTGGGGCCAACGTCCTGACTTTC.

The gene calls are TRBV5-8 and TRBJ2-3; 8 bases fit TRBD2. CDR1 and CDR2 from the germline V gene are SGHTS and YDEGEE. J lost 3 bases, V lost 3 bases, and 9 bases had no gene match. The CDR3 covers 16 residues. The CDR3 protein is CASSSGGQGRTDTQYF. CDR3 nucleotides: TGTGCCAGCAGCTCGGGAGGGCAGGGGCGGACAGATACGCAGTATTTT.

The V gene is TRBV27, the J gene TRBJ2-7; D could derive from TRBD1 or TRBD2 (5 bases each). This CDR3 is 15 amino acids long. Germline CDR1 and CDR2: MNHEY and SMNVEV (reference sequence). V lost 5 bases and J 0 bases, leaving 14 bases between the germline ends. The DNA of the CDR3 is TGTGCCAGCAGTCCCCCGGGGACGGTCTCCTACGAGCAGTACTTC. It translates to CASSPPGTVSYEQYF.

The chain recombines TRBV5-1 with TRBJ2-1; TRBD1 matches 10 bases. Germline V gene sequence: CDR1 SGHRS, CDR2 YFSETQ. The CDR3 is made up of 17 amino acids. The ends lost 3 bases at V and 6 bases at J; junction bases unmatched: 12. The CDR3 DNA reads TGCGCCAGCAGCTCGGCTTTTTTGGACAGGGGGGGCAATGAGCAGTTCTTC. Amino acids: CASSSAFLDRGGNEQFF.

The V call is TRBV6-6, the J call TRBJ2-2; no reliable D call. Germline V CDR1 and CDR2: MNHNY, SVGAGI (reference sequence). The CDR3 totals 12 residues. Trimming stripped 2 bases from V and 8 bases from J, with 6 bases between. CDR3 region: CASSYGLGELFF. The DNA of the CDR3 is TGTGCCAGCAGTTACGGATTGGGGGAGCTGTTTTTT.

This chain uses TRBV6-5 with TRBJ1-6; maybe TRBD1 (5 bases). The germline V and J ends were trimmed by 6 bases and 6 bases, with 12 bases remaining between them. The length of the CDR3 is 14 residues. CDR1 is MNHEY, CDR2 SVGAGI, per germline. The CDR3 DNA reads TGTGCCAGCAGCGCCCTCGGGGGTAATTCACCCCTCCACTTT. This sequence encodes CASSALGGNSPLHF.

This clone appeared a single time. The gene calls are TRBV6-5 and TRBJ1-5, with D hard to call. V was clipped by 2 bases and J by 6 bases, with 5 bases between them. The CDR3 consists of 12 residues. The germline gives CDR1 MNHEY, CDR2 SVGAGI. Here the CDR3 reads CASSYPGQPQHF. The CDR3 bases are TGTGCCAGCAGTTACCCCGGTCAGCCCCAGCATTTT.

CDR3 in amino acids: CASRPSPNTGELFF. CDR3 DNA sequence: TGTGCCAGCCGCCCGTCCCCGAACACCGGGGAGCTGTTTTTT. The chain joins TRBV2 to TRBJ2-2; no reliable D call. The germline CDR1 and CDR2 sequences are SNHLY and FYNNEI. The CDR3 is 14 amino acids. V dropped 8 bases and J dropped 0 bases, with 10 bases sitting between them.

The V call is TRBV30, the J call TRBJ2-7; D gene unclear. Trimming pared 1 base from V and 0 bases from J, leaving 13 bases between. Germline V gives CDR1 GTSNPN, CDR2 SVGIG (reference sequence). This CDR3 region has 15 residues. This CDR3 is CAWSDAKKASYEQYF. The CDR3 nucleotides are TGTGCCTGGAGTGACGCCAAGAAAGCCTCCTACGAGCAGTACTTC.